The source of this T cell receptor beta chain is a study of T cells in Graves' hyperthyroidism and ophthalmopathy. Turning to the study itself: Staff took peripheral blood when the initial diagnosis was made, before any treatment began. Findings and limits, study-wide: Most thyroid clonotypes expanded above 0.001 were also detected in blood.

Absence of ophthalmopathy progression within 18 months defined stable Graves' hyperthyroidism. Hyperthyroidism had been newly diagnosed in patients aged 18 to 65, and its duration was under 2 months. Amplification of TCR beta CDR3 regions used RNA as the template. Primed by the HTBI set, a first-round RT-PCR was run on the TCR CDR3. MiXCR, applied by TCRdb to the multiplex PCR reads, yields one record per CDR3 protein. This table holds hundreds of thousands of distinct CDR3 sequences, 35% to 40% found once. On this clonotype itself: Its antigen is not known.

The CDR3 runs to 15 residues. Germline values: CDR1 DFQATT, CDR2 SNEGSKA (reference sequence). V lost 4 bases and J lost 1, with 17 bases in between. V is TRBV20-1 and J is TRBJ2-7; no definite D call. The TCR comes from a man aged 18 to 30 with Graves' hyperthyroidism. The sample comprised blood. CDR3 coding DNA: TGCAGTGCTACAGACCCGACGGCCGCATCCTACGAGCAGTACTTC. It yields the protein CSATDPTAASYEQYF.